This TCR beta chain stems from a study of tumor-infiltrating lymphocytes in primary liver carcinoma. Findings and limits, study-wide: Tumor top-250-clone fraction significantly exceeded that of blood (p = 0.039).

DNA and RNA were both co-extracted from 20-30 mg of bulk tissue that had not been sorted. The CDR3 extends over 13 amino acids. The V end was cut by 3 bases, the J end by 3 bases, with 8 bases between. From germline, CDR1 is MNHEY and CDR2 SVGAGI. cDNA specific to TCR beta was made from roughly 500 ng of total RNA, with a constant-region primer employed for priming. Employing slightly modified ARM-PCR, three nested multiplex PCR rounds were run, and these gave rise to the TCR beta libraries. It was with TRBV1-TRBV30 forward primers and a C-beta reverse primer that the first two PCR rounds were run, at around 9 cycles each. TCRdb recomputed calls from the multiplex PCR reads with MiXCR, one row per CDR3 protein. The table records 90,000 to 110,000 distinct CDR3 sequences, about four fifths of them present only once. This clonotype appeared many times. Its antigen is unknown.

The clonotype was recovered from a middle-aged man with primary liver carcinoma and hepatitis B virus infection. The chain combines TRBV6-5 with TRBJ1-2; TRBD1 might be the D (5 bases). Input material: liver tumor tissue from sampling region 3. Subset defined: tumor region T3, left-lateral pole. In DNA, the CDR3 is TGTGCCAGCAGTTATGGGGCCGACTATGGCTACACCTTC. Protein product: CASSYGADYGYTF.